This TCR beta chain derives from a study of Graves' ophthalmopathy and Graves' hyperthyroidism. The CDR3 covers 16 residues. Germline V CDR1 and CDR2: SGHAT, FQNNGV. V lost 0 bases and J lost 2; bases outside the gene matches: 6. Investigators amplified TCR beta CDR3 regions from RNA transcripts. The workflow started with a first-round RT-PCR run with HTBI primers and then moved on to a second-round multiplex PCR. TCRdb reprocessed the multiplex PCR reads with MiXCR, giving one entry per CDR3 protein. In the table there are about 400,000 distinct CDR3 sequences, approximately 16% of which are singletons. This clonotype was recorded many times. The antigen is undetermined. Study-wide results and caveats: Blood also contained most of the expanded thyroid clonotypes above 0.001 frequency.

Serum thyroxine and TRAb, along with clinical symptoms, thyroid ultrasound and orbital computed tomography, were what diagnosis relied on. This clonotype originated in a woman aged 18 to 35 with Graves' ophthalmopathy. The J gene is TRBJ2-7, the V gene TRBV11-2, with TRBD1 matching over 8 bases. Sequences were obtained from peripheral blood. The CDR3 here is CASSLDFGTGAYEQYF. Written as DNA, the CDR3 is TGTGCCAGCAGCTTAGATTTCGGGACAGGAGCCTACGAGCAGTACTTC.